One and the same sample provided the 28 T cell receptor beta chains below, sequenced in a study of technical replicates of blood from several donors. Sequencing used immunoSEQ multiplex PCR; TCRdb keeps in-frame clones, though not all of them. The data contain about 70,000 clones, over 90% of them singletons. Sequenced input: T cells isolated from PBMCs. The receptors derive from a human donor in good health.

The V and J genes are TRBV6-1 and TRBJ2-7; 7 bases are shared with TRBD1. This CDR3 comprises 14 residues. Losses at the gene ends were 6 bases for V and 6 bases for J; bases not matched to a gene: 11. CDR1 is MNHNS, CDR2 SASEGT, per germline. CDR3 bases: TGTGCCAGCAGGGGACAGTCTTGGGGCGGCGAGCAGTACTTC. Translating gives CASRGQSWGGEQYF.

This chain connects TRBV19 to TRBJ1-1; D perhaps matches TRBD1 (5 bases). Germline loops: CDR1 LNHDA, CDR2 SQIVND (reference sequence). The CDR3 is 16 residues long. V was clipped by 2 bases and J by 3 bases, with 16 bases between them. DNA of the CDR3: TGTGCCAGTAGTATACCCGGGAGACAGTCTCACACTGAAGCTTTCTTT. This translates into CASSIPGRQSHTEAFF.

CDR3 bases: TGTGCCAGTAGTACCGGGACAGCTAATTCACCCCTCCACTTT. It translates to CASSTGTANSPLHF. The V gene is TRBV19, the J gene TRBJ1-6; TRBD1 matches 7 bases. CDR1 is LNHDA and CDR2 is SQIVND in the germline V gene (reference sequence). V gave up 4 bases and J gave up 6 bases; unmatched junction bases: 3. The CDR3 extends over 14 amino acids.

The CDR3 nucleotides are TGCGCCAGCAGCCAAGGCCGCGGTGAAAGCCAAGAGACCCAGTACTTC. Residues: CASSQGRGESQETQYF. The chain is built from TRBV4-1 and TRBJ2-5; D gene ambiguous. The CDR3 totals 16 residues. Trimming stripped 1 base from V and 1 base from J, with 13 bases between. Germline-derived CDR1 and CDR2 are MGHRA and YSYEKL.

The genes are TRBV5-4 and TRBJ2-5, with 9 nucleotides matching TRBD2. This CDR3 contains 17 residues. V lost 0 bases, J lost 3 bases, and 9 bases stayed unmatched. Germline assignment: CDR1 SGHNT and CDR2 YYREEE (reference sequence). The CDR3 here is CASSLGASGKGEETQYF. The CDR3 DNA reads as TGTGCCAGCAGCTTGGGTGCTAGCGGGAAGGGGGAAGAGACCCAGTACTTC. The whole variable domain, remainder taken from reference TRBV5-4 and TRBJ2-5, is ETGVTQSPTHLIKTRGQQVTLRCSSQSGHNTVSWYQQALGQGPQFIFQYYREEENGRGNFPPRFSGLQFPNYSSELNVNALELDDSALYLCASSLGASGKGEETQYFGPGTRLLVL.

V usage is TRBV30 and J usage is TRBJ1-5; D is perhaps TRBD1 (5 bases). CDR1 and CDR2 from the germline V gene are GTSNPN and SVGIG (reference sequence). Trimming took 3 bases from V and 6 from J, leaving 9 bases between them. This CDR3 spans 12 amino acids. The CDR3 loop reads CAWSRAGQPQHF. The CDR3 bases are TGTGCCTGGAGCAGGGCTGGTCAGCCCCAGCATTTT.

The V call is TRBV5-1, the J call TRBJ2-3, with D possibly TRBD1 on 6 matching bases. The CDR3 runs 16 residues. Germline lookup yields CDR1 SGHRS and CDR2 YFSETQ. Trimming removed 4 bases from V and 5 bases from J, with 20 bases in between. The CDR3 DNA follows: TGCGCCAGCAGCCCCTCACGTTTGGGGGCCCTAGATACGCAGTATTTT. It translates to CASSPSRLGALDTQYF. Complete variable domain (other parts from reference TRBV5-1 and TRBJ2-3): KAGVTQTPRYLIKTRGQQVTLSCSPISGHRSVSWYQQTPGQGLQFLFEYFSETQRNKGNFPGRFSGRQFSNSRSEMNVSTLELGDSALYLCASSPSRLGALDTQYFGPGTRLTVL.

The chain carries TRBV2 and TRBJ2-3, with 9 nucleotides matching TRBD2. The trim removed 10 bases at V and 2 bases at J, leaving 7 bases unmatched. Germline CDR1 is SNHLY and CDR2 is FYNNEI. The CDR3 is 14 amino acids. CDR3 coding DNA: TGTGCCACCCAAGCGGGGGGCTCCACAGATACGCAGTATTTT. Translation gives CATQAGGSTDTQYF.

The chain couples TRBV9 to TRBJ1-1; 8 bases fit TRBD1. Germline V CDR1 and CDR2: SGDLS, YYNGEE. The CDR3 runs to 15 residues. Unmatched junction bases numbered 5, after V lost 4 bases and J lost 0 bases. CDR3 region: CASSPTGGMNTEAFF. CDR3 in DNA: TGTGCCAGCAGCCCCACAGGGGGGATGAACACTGAAGCTTTCTTT.

J is TRBJ1-5 and V is TRBV4-1; possible D gene TRBD1, 5 bases. Germline values: CDR1 MGHRA, CDR2 YSYEKL. This CDR3 has 16 amino acids. Trimming shortened V by 0 bases and J by 8 bases, and 17 bases separated the two germline ends. The CDR3 is CASSQDIREPLKPQHF. Written as DNA, the CDR3 is TGCGCCAGCAGCCAAGATATCAGGGAACCCCTGAAGCCCCAGCATTTT.

J is TRBJ2-4 and V is TRBV20-1, with D unresolved. Trimming took off 3 bases at V and 7 bases at J, with 7 bases between the two ends. The CDR3 is 11 residues long. Germline V gene sequence: CDR1 DFQATT, CDR2 SNEGSKA (reference sequence). The CDR3 DNA follows: TGCAGTGCTAGTCCGTTGAACATTCAGTACTTC. It encodes CSASPLNIQYF.

The V and J genes are TRBV5-4 and TRBJ2-7; 7 nucleotides align to TRBD2. The CDR3 extends over 16 amino acids. The V gene's germline CDR1 is SGHNT and CDR2 YYREEE (reference sequence). V shed 4 bases and J 3 bases; nucleotides not matched to a gene: 13. CDR3 residues: CASSPGSGLADYEQYF. In DNA form, the CDR3 reads TGTGCCAGCAGCCCGGGGAGCGGGCTAGCGGACTACGAGCAGTACTTC.

The chain uses TRBV14 and TRBJ1-1; D is ambiguous. V was trimmed by 0 bases and J by 6 bases, leaving 14 bases between them. CDR3 length equals 15 residues. Germline V CDR1 and CDR2: SGHDN, FVKESK. DNA for the CDR3: TGTGCCAGCAGCCAAGATATTGGCCTGATTGCTGAAGCTTTCTTT. Translated, it gives CASSQDIGLIAEAFF.

This chain connects TRBV5-1 to TRBJ1-2, with 8 nucleotides matching TRBD1. V lost 2 bases, J lost 2 bases, and 5 bases stayed unmatched. Germline assignment: CDR1 SGHRS and CDR2 YFSETQ. The CDR3 has 15 residues. This CDR3 reads CASSFNQGANYGYTF. The CDR3 bases are TGCGCCAGCAGCTTTAATCAGGGGGCGAACTATGGCTACACCTTC.

This chain joins TRBV18 and TRBJ1-5; D remains ambiguous. V was clipped by 2 bases and J by 6 bases, with 8 bases between them. Germline V CDR1 and CDR2: KGHSH, LQKENI. The CDR3 consists of 13 residues. DNA of the CDR3: TGTGCCAGCTCACCAGAGGGATCTCAGCCCCAGCATTTT. Encoded protein: CASSPEGSQPQHF.

The rearrangement joins TRBV19 to TRBJ2-2; TRBD2 might be the D (5 bases). The CDR3 totals 14 residues. Germline CDR1 reads LNHDA; CDR2 reads SQIVND (reference sequence). Between the trimmed V and J ends, which lost 7 bases and 1 base, there was a span of 10 bases. This CDR3 reads CASNLGGNTGELFF. CDR3 sequence (DNA): TGTGCCAGTAATCTCGGAGGGAACACCGGGGAGCTGTTTTTT.

The rearrangement uses TRBV5-1 and TRBJ2-7; D is ambiguous. V lost 4 bases and J 3 bases, leaving 14 bases between the germline ends. The CDR3 totals 14 residues. The germline gives CDR1 SGHRS, CDR2 YFSETQ. The CDR3 loop is CASSPATAIYEQYF. The DNA for the CDR3 is TGCGCCAGCAGCCCAGCGACGGCAATCTACGAGCAGTACTTC.

This rearrangement joins TRBV19 to TRBJ2-2; 12 bases align to TRBD2. Germline CDR1 and CDR2: LNHDA and SQIVND (reference sequence). The CDR3 covers 17 residues. Trimming removed 6 bases from V and 2 bases from J; junction bases left unmatched: 7. The CDR3 protein is CASSAGLAGYNTGELFF. Written as DNA, the CDR3 is TGTGCCAGTAGCGCGGGACTAGCGGGTTACAACACCGGGGAGCTGTTTTTT.

The chain combines TRBV28 with TRBJ2-1; 9 bases match TRBD2. J gave up 5 bases and V 7 bases, and 3 bases lay outside the gene matches. Germline CDR1 reads MDHEN; CDR2 reads SYDVKM. This CDR3 contains 13 residues. The CDR3, as DNA: TGTGCCAGCATACTAGCGGGTAACAATGAGCAGTTCTTC. Its translation is CASILAGNNEQFF.

The chain uses TRBV11-3 and TRBJ2-3; possibly TRBD2 for D (6 bases). Germline-derived CDR1 and CDR2 are SGHNT and YENEEA. V was trimmed by 2 bases and J by 3 bases, leaving 21 bases between them. The CDR3 length is 18 residues. CDR3 DNA: TGTGCCAGCAGCTTACAGAGATGGGGACTCGCCGAGACAGATACGCAGTATTTT. Its translation: CASSLQRWGLAETDTQYF.

The chain joins TRBV30 to TRBJ2-7; 8 positions match TRBD2. The CDR3 is made up of 18 amino acids. V lost 0 bases, J lost 1 base, and 14 bases stayed unmatched. Germline loops: CDR1 GTSNPN, CDR2 SVGIG (reference sequence). CDR3 protein: CAWSVQTLYGGASYEQYF. The DNA for the CDR3 is TGTGCCTGGAGTGTACAGACCCTCTACGGGGGGGCGTCCTACGAGCAGTACTTC.

The chain carries TRBV7-8 and TRBJ2-5; 10 nucleotides line up with TRBD2. The J segment lost 5 bases and the V segment lost 1 base, leaving 7 bases of the junction unmatched. Germline V CDR1 and CDR2: SGHVS, FQNEAQ. There are 16 residues in the CDR3. The CDR3 spells CASSLDLAGEVETQYF. Written as DNA, the CDR3 is TGTGCCAGCAGCTTAGACCTAGCGGGGGAGGTGGAGACCCAGTACTTC.

V and J are TRBV7-6 and TRBJ1-4; 8 positions agree with TRBD1. CDR3 length equals 14 residues. With V trimmed by 8 bases and J by 7 bases, 9 bases remained unmatched. Germline V gives CDR1 SGHVS, CDR2 FNYEAQ. The CDR3 region has the DNA TGTGCCAGCGGAGAGACAGGGGATACTGAAAAACTGTTTTTT. Translating gives CASGETGDTEKLFF. Supplemented by reference TRBV7-6 and TRBJ1-4, the full variable domain reads GAGVSQSPRYKVTKRGQDVALRCDPISGHVSLYWYRQALGQGPEFLTYFNYEAQQDKSGLPNDRFSAERPEGSISTLTIQRTEQRDSAMYRCASGETGDTEKLFFGSGTQLSVL.

This clone appeared a few times. This chain connects TRBV5-4 to TRBJ1-1; D gene ambiguous. The V end was cut by 0 bases, the J end by 7 bases, with 10 bases between. Germline V gene lookup returns CDR1 SGHNT and CDR2 YYREEE (reference sequence). CDR3 length: 13 residues. CDR3 sequence reads: CASSLAGGIEAFF. As DNA, the CDR3 is TGTGCCAGCAGCTTGGCCGGAGGAATTGAAGCTTTCTTT.

The chain joins TRBV2 to TRBJ2-5; 8 positions match TRBD1. With 7 bases clipped from V and 3 bases from J, the junction kept 7 bases outside the gene matches. Per the germline V gene, CDR1 is SNHLY and CDR2 is FYNNEI. This CDR3 is built from 14 residues. The CDR3 loop reads CASTQGAFEETQYF. The CDR3 bases are TGTGCCAGCACTCAGGGGGCTTTCGAAGAGACCCAGTACTTC.

The J gene is TRBJ2-7, the V gene TRBV5-6, with TRBD1 identical over 9 bases. CDR1 and CDR2 from the germline V gene are SGHDT and YYEEEE. J was trimmed by 0 bases and V by 4 bases; bases with no gene match: 5. The CDR3 has 15 amino acids. CDR3 in amino acids: CASSNTGQGSYEQYF. In DNA, the CDR3 is TGTGCCAGCAGCAACACGGGACAGGGCTCCTACGAGCAGTACTTC.

J is TRBJ2-7 and V is TRBV10-1; the match to TRBD1 covers 8 bases. Germline loops: CDR1 WNHNN, CDR2 SYGVQD (reference sequence). V gave up 6 bases and J gave up 4 bases; unmatched junction bases: 8. The CDR3 is made up of 14 amino acids. The DNA of the CDR3 is TGCGCCAGCAGCGACGGACAGGGTTTTTACGAGCAGTACTTC. Translated, it gives CASSDGQGFYEQYF.

The V and J genes are TRBV5-1 and TRBJ1-1; D gene unclear. Trimming pared 2 bases from V and 5 bases from J, leaving 19 bases between. The CDR3 covers 16 residues. CDR1 SGHRS and CDR2 YFSETQ come from the germline V gene. The DNA for the CDR3 is TGCGCCAGCAGCTTCCGGAGATCCCCCGGAGCAACTGAAGCTTTCTTT. Residues: CASSFRRSPGATEAFF. Together with reference TRBV5-1 and TRBJ1-1, the CDR3 gives the full variable domain: KAGVTQTPRYLIKTRGQQVTLSCSPISGHRSVSWYQQTPGQGLQFLFEYFSETQRNKGNFPGRFSGRQFSNSRSEMNVSTLELGDSALYLCASSFRRSPGATEAFFGQGTRLTVV.